These 17 T cell receptor beta chains were sequenced from one sample in a study of blood T cell repertoires in COVID-19. Assay: immunoSEQ multiplex PCR; the TCRdb copy retains only in-frame clones and omits some. The data hold hundreds of thousands of clones, with more than 75% observed a single time. Sequenced input: peripheral blood. Source of these receptors: a man aged 50-59 years with acute or convalescent COVID-19.

Only one count was recorded for this clone. V and J are TRBV5-4 and TRBJ1-2; D remains ambiguous. Germline lookup yields CDR1 SGHNT and CDR2 YYREEE (reference sequence). The CDR3 is made up of 15 amino acids. Trimming took off 1 base at V and 2 bases at J, with 12 bases between the two ends. CDR3 region: CASSLPRASNYGYTF. The CDR3 DNA reads TGTGCCAGCAGCTTGCCGCGGGCTTCGAACTATGGCTACACCTTC.

The gene calls are TRBV7-9 and TRBJ2-7; the match to TRBD2 covers 9 bases. Trimming at V came to 7 bases and at J to 6 bases, leaving 13 bases not matched to a gene. Germline V gene sequence: CDR1 SEHNR, CDR2 FQNEAQ (reference sequence). The CDR3 extends over 15 amino acids. The CDR3 protein is CASIELPGLASEQYF. Here the CDR3 DNA reads TGTGCCAGCATCGAACTACCGGGACTAGCTTCCGAGCAGTACTTC.

The chain links TRBV27 to TRBJ1-2; 10 bases line up with TRBD1. The CDR3 length is 14 residues. The V gene end was trimmed by 4 bases and the J gene end by 2 bases; junction bases not matched to a gene: 1. Germline loops: CDR1 MNHEY, CDR2 SMNVEV (reference sequence). The CDR3 nucleotides read TGTGCCAGCAGTTCGGGACAGGGGAACTATGGCTACACCTTC. Translating gives CASSSGQGNYGYTF.

The J gene is TRBJ2-2, the V gene TRBV9; D is uncertain. The CDR3 spans 12 residues. CDR1 and CDR2 (germline): SGDLS, YYNGEE. V dropped 0 bases and J dropped 5 bases, with 2 bases sitting between them. As DNA, the CDR3 is TGTGCCAGCAGCGTAGCTACCGGGGAGCTGTTTTTT. Translated: CASSVATGELFF.

The chain combines TRBV12-3 or TRBV12-4 with TRBJ1-4, with 11 bases matching TRBD1. Unmatched junction bases numbered 1, after V lost 5 bases and J lost 8 bases. This CDR3 has 13 residues. This chain's CDR3 is CASSRDRGEKLFF. DNA of the CDR3: TGTGCCAGCAGTCGGGACAGGGGGGAAAAACTGTTTTTT.

The V call is TRBV11-1, the J call TRBJ2-3, with 9 bases identical to TRBD1. The CDR3 is 15 amino acids. V shed 5 bases and J 5 bases; nucleotides not matched to a gene: 8. Per germline, CDR1 SGHAT and CDR2 FQDESV (reference sequence). The CDR3, as DNA: TGTGCCAGCAGCCTAAACAGGGGGCAGGGAGATACGCAGTATTTT. Its translation: CASSLNRGQGDTQYF.

This clone was seen a single time. V and J are TRBV4-1 and TRBJ1-6, with TRBD1 matching 11 bases. Per the germline V gene, CDR1 is MGHRA and CDR2 is YSYEKL. The CDR3 has 19 residues. The junction had 14 bases not matched to a gene; V was cut back by 3 bases and J by 7 bases. The CDR3, as DNA: TGCGCCAGCAGCCATCCCCGGACAGGGGGCGAGAATGGCAATTCACCCCTCCACTTT. Translating it yields CASSHPRTGGENGNSPLHF.

This chain joins TRBV9 and TRBJ1-4, with 7 bases identical to TRBD1. This CDR3 region has 16 residues. Germline CDR1 reads SGDLS; CDR2 reads YYNGEE. The junction had 8 bases not matched to a gene; V was cut back by 3 bases and J by 3 bases. The CDR3 region is CASSAGQTLANEKLFF. The CDR3 bases are TGTGCCAGCAGCGCGGGACAGACGCTGGCTAATGAAAAACTGTTTTTT.

The V call is TRBV27, the J call TRBJ2-1, with 9 bases that match TRBD2. Germline lookup yields CDR1 MNHEY and CDR2 SMNVEV (reference sequence). V dropped 2 bases and J dropped 6; count of bases not matched to a gene: 5. The CDR3 extends over 15 amino acids. In DNA form, the CDR3 reads TGTGCCAGCAGTTTAATGGCGGGGGGGCTCAATGAGCAGTTCTTC. The encoded protein is CASSLMAGGLNEQFF.

This clone was recorded a few times. The chain carries TRBV2 and TRBJ1-1; maybe TRBD1 (5 bases). V was trimmed by 9 bases and J by 1 base, leaving 9 bases between them. Germline V gives CDR1 SNHLY, CDR2 FYNNEI. This CDR3 contains 12 residues. This CDR3 is CARGTTNTEAFF. DNA of the CDR3: TGTGCCAGGGGGACTACGAACACTGAAGCTTTCTTT.

CDR3 loop: CASSSPGEANEKLFF. CDR3 DNA sequence: TGTGCCAGCAGCTCGCCGGGGGAAGCAAATGAAAAACTGTTTTTT. The chain uses TRBV5-5 and TRBJ1-4, with D possibly TRBD1 on 5 matching bases. The V and J ends lost 3 bases and 5 bases respectively, with 14 bases between them. Germline V CDR1 and CDR2: SGHKS, YYEKEE (reference sequence). The CDR3 covers 15 residues.

The chain is built from TRBV5-1 and TRBJ2-7; TRBD2 matches 13 bases. With 4 bases clipped from V and 4 bases from J, the junction kept 2 bases outside the gene matches. This CDR3 contains 14 residues. The germline V gene encodes CDR1 SGHRS and CDR2 YFSETQ. Written as DNA, the CDR3 is TGCGCCAGCAGCCCGACTAGCGGGGGGTACGAGCAGTACTTC. Its translation: CASSPTSGGYEQYF.

V usage is TRBV12-3 or TRBV12-4 and J usage is TRBJ2-3; D is uncertain. The CDR3 consists of 12 residues. With 5 bases removed from V and 6 bases from J, the gap between germline ends came to 9 bases. The DNA for the CDR3 is TGTGCCAGCAGTCCAGATCGTGATACGCAGTATTTT. Its translation is CASSPDRDTQYF.

The chain employs TRBV2 and TRBJ1-6, with 8 bases identical to TRBD1. CDR3 length: 14 amino acids. Germline-derived CDR1 and CDR2 are SNHLY and FYNNEI. The J segment lost 9 bases and the V segment lost 8 bases, leaving 9 bases of the junction unmatched. CDR3 nucleotides: TGTGCCAGCCATCACAGGGGGATCCTTTCACCCCTCCACTTT. As protein: CASHHRGILSPLHF.

This clone was seen a few times. The chain uses TRBV6-5 and TRBJ1-2; D is uncertain. Germline CDR1 MNHEY, CDR2 SVGAGI. V shed 4 bases and J shed 0 bases, with 12 bases lying between them. This CDR3 region has 15 residues. CDR3 sequence (DNA): TGTGCCAGCAGTTCGTCGACGCGGGCTAACTATGGCTACACCTTC. Translating gives CASSSSTRANYGYTF.

J is TRBJ1-4 and V is TRBV10-1; 9 positions match TRBD1. The germline CDR1 and CDR2 sequences are WNHNN and SYGVQD (reference sequence). This CDR3 has 15 residues. The V segment lost 0 bases and the J segment 8 bases; nucleotides outside the gene matches: 4. For the CDR3, the DNA is TGCGCCAGCAGTGAGTCCGGGACAGGGAAAGAAAAACTGTTTTTT. This codes for CASSESGTGKEKLFF.

The genes are TRBV7-2 and TRBJ1-2; no definite D call. CDR1 SGHTA and CDR2 FQGNSA come from the germline V gene. The CDR3 spans 16 residues. Trimming shortened V by 1 base and J by 2 bases, and 14 bases separated the two germline ends. CDR3 region: CASSLGYIRGNYGYTF. The CDR3 coding sequence is TGTGCCAGCAGCTTAGGCTATATCCGGGGAAACTATGGCTACACCTTC.